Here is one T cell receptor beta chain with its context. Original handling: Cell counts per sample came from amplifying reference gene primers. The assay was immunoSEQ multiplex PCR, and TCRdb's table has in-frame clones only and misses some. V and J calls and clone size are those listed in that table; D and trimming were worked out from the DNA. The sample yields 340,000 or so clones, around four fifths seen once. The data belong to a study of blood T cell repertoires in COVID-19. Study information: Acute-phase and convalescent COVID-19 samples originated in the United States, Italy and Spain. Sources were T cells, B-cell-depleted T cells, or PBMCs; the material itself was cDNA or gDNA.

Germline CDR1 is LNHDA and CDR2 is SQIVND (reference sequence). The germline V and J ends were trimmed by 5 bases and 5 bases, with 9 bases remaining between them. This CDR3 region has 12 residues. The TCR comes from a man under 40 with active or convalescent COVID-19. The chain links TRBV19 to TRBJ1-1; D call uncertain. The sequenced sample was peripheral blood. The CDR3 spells CASSQQRTEAFF. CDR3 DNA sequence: TGTGCCAGTAGTCAACAGAGAACTGAAGCTTTCTTT.